This TCR beta chain is from a study of cytomegalovirus exposure and HLA in healthy donors. Findings and limits, study-wide: For most subjects, TCR beta sequences were reported to predict HLA-A and HLA-B alleles with accuracy. Earlier analysis looked at TCR beta V segments, and most were productive about 87% or about 30% of the time.

Primers: 60 Vbeta forward and 13 Jbeta reverse. The authors' processing: Some 11 million of the 60 million to 90 million unique TCR beta chains counted in a later analysis were shared. Data came from immunoSEQ multiplex PCR; TCRdb stores just in-frame clones and leaves some out. V and J calls and clone size follow that table, whereas D and trimming were derived from the DNA. Of 100,000 or so clones in the sample, roughly 15% were seen once. The V gene's germline CDR1 is SGHTA and CDR2 FQGNSA. The trim removed 5 bases at V and 8 bases at J, leaving 8 bases unmatched. This CDR3 comprises 14 residues. Regarding this clone: Its specificity is not known.

The sequencing input was PBMCs. This clonotype was obtained from a female donor in good health and CMV-seronegative. The chain links TRBV7-2 to TRBJ1-4; 7 bases map to TRBD1. CDR3 DNA sequence: TGTGCCAGCAGCCAACGACAGGGTGAAGAAAAACTGTTTTTT. This translates into CASSQRQGEEKLFF. The whole variable domain, filled in from reference TRBV7-2 and TRBJ1-4, reads GAGVSQSPSNKVTEKGKDVELRCDPISGHTALYWYRQSLGQGLEFLIYFQGNSAPDKSGLPSDRFSAERTGGSVSTLTIQRTQQEDSAVYLCASSQRQGEEKLFFGSGTQLSVL.